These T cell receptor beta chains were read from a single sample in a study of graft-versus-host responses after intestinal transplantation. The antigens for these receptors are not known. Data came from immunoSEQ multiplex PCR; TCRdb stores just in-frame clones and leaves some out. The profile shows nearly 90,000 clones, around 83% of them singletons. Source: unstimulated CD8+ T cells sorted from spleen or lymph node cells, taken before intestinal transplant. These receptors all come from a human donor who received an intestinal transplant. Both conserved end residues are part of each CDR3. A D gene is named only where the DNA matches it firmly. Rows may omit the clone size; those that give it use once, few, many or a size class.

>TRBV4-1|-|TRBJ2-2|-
CASSQAAGENTGELFF
TGCGCCAGCAGCCAAGCGGCAGGGGAGAACACCGGGGAGCTGTTTTTT
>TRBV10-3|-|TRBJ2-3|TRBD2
CAISEGRTSVYSTDTQYF
TGTGCCATCAGTGAGGGGCGGACTAGCGTATATAGCACAGATACGCAGTATTTT
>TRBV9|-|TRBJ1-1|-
CASSVVLGNTEAFF
TGTGCCAGCAGCGTAGTACTAGGGAACACTGAAGCTTTCTTT
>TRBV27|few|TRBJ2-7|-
CASSLWGGGAYEQYF
TGTGCCAGCAGTTTATGGGGAGGGGGGGCCTACGAGCAGTACTTC
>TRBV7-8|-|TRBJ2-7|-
CASSPGTLYEQYF
TGTGCCAGCAGCCCCGGGACACTCTACGAGCAGTACTTC
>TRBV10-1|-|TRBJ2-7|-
CAGGPGSVEQYF
TGCGCCGGGGGACCGGGATCTGTCGAGCAGTACTTC
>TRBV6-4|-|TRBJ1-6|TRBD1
CASSERGQGNSPLHF
TGTGCCAGCAGTGAGAGAGGACAGGGGAATTCACCCCTCCACTTT
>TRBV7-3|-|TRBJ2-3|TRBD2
CASSWSGGATDTQYF
TGTGCCAGCAGCTGGAGCGGGGGGGCCACAGATACGCAGTATTTT
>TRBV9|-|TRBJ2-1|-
CASSVGGVQGSSYNEQFF
TGTGCCAGCAGCGTAGGTGGAGTCCAAGGCTCCTCCTACAATGAGCAGTTCTTC
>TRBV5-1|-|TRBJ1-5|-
CASSLNQPQHF
TGCGCCAGCAGCTTAAATCAGCCCCAGCATTTT
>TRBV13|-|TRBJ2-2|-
CASSLDGAGTGELFF
TGTGCCAGCAGCTTAGACGGGGCCGGCACCGGGGAGCTGTTTTTT
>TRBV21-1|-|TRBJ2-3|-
CASSKNGKADTQYF
TGTGCCAGCAGCAAGAACGGGAAGGCAGATACGCAGTATTTT
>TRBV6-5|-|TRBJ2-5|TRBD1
CASSYGTAQETQYF
TGTGCCAGCAGTTATGGGACAGCTCAAGAGACCCAGTACTTC
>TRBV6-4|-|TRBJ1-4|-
CASSESSSTNEKLFF
TGTGCCAGCAGTGAGTCGAGTTCAACTAATGAAAAACTGTTTTTT
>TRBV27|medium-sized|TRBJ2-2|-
CASSLSWNGELFF
TGTGCCAGCAGTTTAAGTTGGAACGGGGAGCTGTTTTTT
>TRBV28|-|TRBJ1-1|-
CASNRANTEAFF
TGTGCCAGCAACAGGGCGAACACTGAAGCTTTCTTT
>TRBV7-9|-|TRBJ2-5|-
CASSLPLRETQYF
TGTGCCAGCAGCCTCCCGCTAAGGGAGACCCAGTACTTC
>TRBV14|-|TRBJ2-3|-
CASSQVIPFPGGPPPDTQYF
TGTGCCAGCAGCCAAGTTATCCCATTTCCCGGGGGGCCCCCCCCAGATACGCAGTATTTT
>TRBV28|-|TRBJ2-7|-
CASTIGRGSYEQYF
TGTGCCAGCACAATAGGGCGGGGTTCCTACGAGCAGTACTTC
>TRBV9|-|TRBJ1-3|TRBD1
CASSPQGGSSGNTIYF
TGTGCCAGCAGCCCCCAGGGGGGTTCCTCTGGAAACACCATATATTTT
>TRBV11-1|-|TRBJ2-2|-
CASSLARLYTGELFF
TGTGCCAGCAGCTTAGCGCGGCTCTACACCGGGGAGCTGTTTTTT
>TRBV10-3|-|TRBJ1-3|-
CAISLYSGNTIYF
TGTGCCATCAGCCTCTATTCTGGAAACACCATATATTTT
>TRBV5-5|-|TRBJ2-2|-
CASSERTLNTGELFF
TGTGCCAGCAGCGAGAGGACACTGAACACCGGGGAGCTGTTTTTT
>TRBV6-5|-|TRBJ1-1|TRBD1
CASGTTGSTEAFF
TGTGCCAGCGGGACGACAGGGAGCACTGAAGCTTTCTTT
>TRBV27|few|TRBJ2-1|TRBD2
CASSPGTSGREEQFF
TGTGCCAGCAGTCCCGGGACTAGCGGGAGGGAGGAGCAGTTCTTC
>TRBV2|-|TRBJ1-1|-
CASRRLNTEAFF
TGTGCCAGCAGACGGCTGAACACTGAAGCTTTCTTT
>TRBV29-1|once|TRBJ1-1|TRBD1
CSVERDREAFF
TGCAGCGTTGAAAGGGACAGGGAAGCTTTCTTT
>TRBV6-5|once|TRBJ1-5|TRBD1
CASSYSRGLQPQHF
TGTGCCAGCAGTTACTCGAGGGGGCTTCAGCCCCAGCATTTT
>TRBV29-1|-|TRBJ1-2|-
CSVERQIPTYGYTF
TGCAGCGTTGAAAGACAGATACCGACATATGGCTACACCTTC
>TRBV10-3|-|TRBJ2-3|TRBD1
CAISESEGALLTDTQYF
TGTGCCATCAGTGAGTCTGAGGGGGCCCTCCTCACAGATACGCAGTATTTT
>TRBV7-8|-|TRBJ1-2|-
CASSPWDLNYGYTF
TGTGCCAGCAGCCCTTGGGACCTTAACTATGGCTACACCTTC
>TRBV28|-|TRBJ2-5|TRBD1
CASTPTGLQETQYF
TGTGCCAGCACACCGACAGGGCTACAAGAGACCCAGTACTTC
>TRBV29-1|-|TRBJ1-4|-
CSVDTNEKLFF
TGCAGCGTTGATACTAATGAAAAACTGTTTTTT
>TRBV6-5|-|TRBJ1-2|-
CASSSGPNYGYTF
TGTGCCAGCAGTTCGGGCCCAAACTATGGCTACACCTTC
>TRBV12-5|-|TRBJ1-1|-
CASGFSRGVDTEAFF
TGTGCTAGTGGTTTTAGTAGGGGGGTAGACACTGAAGCTTTCTTT
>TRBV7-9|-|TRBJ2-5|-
CASSPPFRETQYF
TGTGCCAGCAGCCCCCCGTTCAGAGAGACCCAGTACTTC
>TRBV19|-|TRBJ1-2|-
CASSMVGALDGYTF
TGTGCCAGTAGTATGGTGGGGGCCTTAGATGGCTACACCTTC
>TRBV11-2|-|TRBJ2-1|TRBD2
CASEAGLAGSGEQFF
TGTGCCAGCGAAGCGGGACTAGCGGGATCTGGTGAGCAGTTCTTC
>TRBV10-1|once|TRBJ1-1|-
CASSESLMGTEAFF
TGCGCCAGCAGTGAGAGCCTGATGGGCACTGAAGCTTTCTTT
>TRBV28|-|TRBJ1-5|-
CASSGPQGNNQPQHF
TGTGCCAGCAGTGGCCCCCAGGGAAACAATCAGCCCCAGCATTTT
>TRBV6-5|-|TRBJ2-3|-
CASSQGRSTDTQYF
TGTGCCAGCAGTCAGGGGCGGAGCACAGATACGCAGTATTTT
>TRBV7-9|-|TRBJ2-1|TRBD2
CASSLKELGLVPWNEQFF
TGTGCCAGCAGCTTAAAGGAGTTGGGACTAGTCCCTTGGAATGAGCAGTTCTTC
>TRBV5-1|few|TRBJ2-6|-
CASNSGANVLTF
TGCGCCAGCAACTCTGGGGCCAACGTCCTGACTTTC
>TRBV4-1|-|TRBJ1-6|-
CASSQEIGQPDNSPLHF
TGCGCCAGCAGCCAAGAGATTGGACAGCCAGATAATTCACCCCTCCACTTT
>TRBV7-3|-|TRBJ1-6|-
CASSLKGRIHNSPLHF
TGTGCCAGCAGCTTAAAGGGCAGAATCCATAATTCACCCCTCCACTTT
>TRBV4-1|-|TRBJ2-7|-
CASSHRAEAPYEQYF
TGCGCCAGCAGCCATCGGGCCGAAGCCCCCTACGAGCAGTACTTC
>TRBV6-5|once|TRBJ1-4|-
CASTDLNEKLFF
TGTGCCAGCACCGACTTAAATGAAAAACTGTTTTTT
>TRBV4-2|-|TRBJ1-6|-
CASSPREGDPSAVPLHF
TGTGCCAGCAGCCCCCGGGAGGGGGACCCTTCCGCGGTACCCCTCCACTTT